The 9 T cell receptor beta chains listed next were all sequenced from one sample in a study of control samples from healthy donors and cancer patients. The protocol was immunoSEQ multiplex PCR, while the TCRdb copy is restricted to in-frame clones and leaves out a portion. Of 30,000 or so clones detected, less than 95% appear once; the ten largest clones hold under 7%. Sequencing was carried out using blood. All receptors derive from a man in his fifties or sixties in good health.

The chain employs TRBV7-2 and TRBJ1-4; no clear D gene. Per the germline V gene, CDR1 is SGHTA and CDR2 is FQGNSA. V lost 5 bases and J lost 8, with 6 bases in between. The CDR3 contains 11 residues. CDR3 DNA: TGTGCCAGCAGCACTCGAGAAAAACTGTTTTTT. Protein product: CASSTREKLFF.

The chain recombines TRBV29-1 with TRBJ2-1, with unresolved D. V lost 4 bases and J 3 bases, leaving 10 bases between the germline ends. Germline V gives CDR1 SQVTM, CDR2 ANQGSEA. CDR3 length: 13 residues. CDR3: CSVGGQDYNEQFF. The CDR3 bases are TGCAGCGTTGGTGGTCAGGACTACAATGAGCAGTTCTTC.

V is TRBV7-9 and J is TRBJ2-3; 9 nucleotides align to TRBD2. CDR1 and CDR2 (germline): SEHNR, FQNEAQ (reference sequence). J was trimmed by 0 bases and V by 8 bases; bases with no gene match: 18. The CDR3 consists of 19 residues. DNA of the CDR3: TGTGCCAGCGACCTCTCCTCGGCTAGCGGGGAGCCTAGCACAGATACGCAGTATTTT. Translated, it gives CASDLSSASGEPSTDTQYF.

The CDR3 bases are TGTGCCAGCAGTTACGACGGCAGGACTAACTATGGCTACACCTTC. It translates to CASSYDGRTNYGYTF. The V and J genes are TRBV6-6 and TRBJ1-2; D is uncertain. Germline CDR1 and CDR2: MNHNY and SVGAGI (reference sequence). The V gene lost 2 bases and the J gene lost 0 bases, with 10 bases spanning the gap. The CDR3 consists of 15 residues.

The J gene is TRBJ1-6, the V gene TRBV5-1; D remains ambiguous. The V and J ends lost 3 bases and 0 bases respectively, with 4 bases between them. From germline, CDR1 is SGHRS and CDR2 YFSETQ. This CDR3 has 14 residues. In DNA, the CDR3 is TGCGCCAGCAGCTCAGGCTCCTATAATTCACCCCTCCACTTT. It codes for CASSSGSYNSPLHF.

This clone was seen a handful of times. The chain uses TRBV7-2 and TRBJ2-7; the D is unclear. CDR3 length equals 15 residues. CDR1 SGHTA and CDR2 FQGNSA come from the germline V gene. V was cut by 3 bases and J by 1 base, with 13 bases left in between. CDR3 protein: CASSLSTALSYEQYF. The DNA of the CDR3 is TGTGCCAGCAGCTTGAGCACAGCATTATCCTACGAGCAGTACTTC.

This CDR3 is CASSYDRGLPYEQYF. In nucleotides, the CDR3 is TGTGCCAGCAGTTATGACAGGGGGCTTCCCTACGAGCAGTACTTC. The V and J genes are TRBV27 and TRBJ2-7, with 10 bases matching TRBD1. CDR3 length equals 15 residues. Germline CDR1 is MNHEY and CDR2 is SMNVEV (reference sequence). The junction had 5 bases not matched to a gene; V was cut back by 4 bases and J by 2 bases.

In its sample, this clone was seen once. The chain's CDR3 is CASSQDGPGTRRGGYTF. The CDR3 region has the DNA TGCGCCAGCAGCCAAGATGGCCCCGGGACCCGACGGGGTGGCTACACCTTC. The chain uses TRBV4-3 and TRBJ1-2, with a tentative D call TRBD1 (5 bases). The CDR3 runs 17 residues. Germline lookup yields CDR1 LGHNA and CDR2 YSLEER. The germline V and J ends were trimmed by 0 bases and 7 bases, with 21 bases remaining between them.

V gene TRBV3-1 (or the pseudogene TRBV3-2) combines with J gene TRBJ1-2; D perhaps matches TRBD1 (5 bases). Trimming stripped 8 bases from V and 8 bases from J, with 21 bases between. The CDR3 is 14 residues long. Germline V gene sequence: CDR1 LGHDT, CDR2 YNNKEL (reference sequence). In DNA form, the CDR3 reads TGTGCCAGCCGGGGACCGGCGTTTGCGAGCGGCTACACCTTC. It yields the protein CASRGPAFASGYTF.